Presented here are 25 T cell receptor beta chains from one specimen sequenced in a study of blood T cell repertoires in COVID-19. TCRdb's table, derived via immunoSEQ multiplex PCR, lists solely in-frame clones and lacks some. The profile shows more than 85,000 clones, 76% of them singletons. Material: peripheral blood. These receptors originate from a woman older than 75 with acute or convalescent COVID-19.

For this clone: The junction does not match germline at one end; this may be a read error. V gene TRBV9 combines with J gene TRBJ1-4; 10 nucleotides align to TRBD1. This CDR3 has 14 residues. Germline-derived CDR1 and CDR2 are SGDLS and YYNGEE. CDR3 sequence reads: CASTVEPLRDRGLF. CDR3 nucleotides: TGTGCCAGCACCGTAGAGCCTCTCCGGGACAGGGGACTATTT.

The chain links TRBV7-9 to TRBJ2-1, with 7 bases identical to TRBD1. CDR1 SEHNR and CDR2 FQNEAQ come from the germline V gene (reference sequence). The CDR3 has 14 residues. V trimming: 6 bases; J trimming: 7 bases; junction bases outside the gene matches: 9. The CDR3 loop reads CASRAQGKWNEQFF. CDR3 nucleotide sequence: TGTGCCAGCAGGGCACAGGGGAAGTGGAATGAGCAGTTCTTC.

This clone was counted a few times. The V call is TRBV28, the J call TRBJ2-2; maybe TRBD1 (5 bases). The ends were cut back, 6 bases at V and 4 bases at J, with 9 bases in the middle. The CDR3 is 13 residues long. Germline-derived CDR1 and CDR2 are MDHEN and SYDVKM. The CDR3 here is CASRETVTGELFF. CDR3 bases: TGTGCCAGCAGAGAGACAGTCACCGGGGAGCTGTTTTTT.

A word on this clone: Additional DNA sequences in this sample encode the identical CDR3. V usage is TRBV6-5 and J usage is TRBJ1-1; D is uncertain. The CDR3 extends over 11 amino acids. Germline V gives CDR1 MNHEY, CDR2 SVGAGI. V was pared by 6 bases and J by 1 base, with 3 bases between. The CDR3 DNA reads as TGTGCCAGCAGCCGGAACACTGAAGCTTTCTTT. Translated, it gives CASSRNTEAFF.

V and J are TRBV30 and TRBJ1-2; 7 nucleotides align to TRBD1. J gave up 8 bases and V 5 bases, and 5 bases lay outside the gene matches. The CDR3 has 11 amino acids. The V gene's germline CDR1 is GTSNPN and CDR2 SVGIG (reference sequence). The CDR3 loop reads CAWLQGTGYTF. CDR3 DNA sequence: TGTGCCTGGTTACAGGGGACCGGCTACACCTTC.

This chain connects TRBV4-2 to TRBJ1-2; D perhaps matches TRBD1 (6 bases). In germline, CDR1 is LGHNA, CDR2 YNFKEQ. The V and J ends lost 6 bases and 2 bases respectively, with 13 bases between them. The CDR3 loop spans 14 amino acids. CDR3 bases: TGTGCCAGCAGGGGACACGGACAGAACTATGGCTACACCTTC. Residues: CASRGHGQNYGYTF.

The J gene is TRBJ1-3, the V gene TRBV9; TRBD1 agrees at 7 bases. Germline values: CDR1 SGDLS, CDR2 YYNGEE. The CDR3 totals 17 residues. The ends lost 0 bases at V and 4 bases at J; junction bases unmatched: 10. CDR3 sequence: CASSVGTGRWYGNTIYF. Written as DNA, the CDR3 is TGTGCCAGCAGCGTAGGGACAGGAAGGTGGTACGGAAACACCATATATTTT.

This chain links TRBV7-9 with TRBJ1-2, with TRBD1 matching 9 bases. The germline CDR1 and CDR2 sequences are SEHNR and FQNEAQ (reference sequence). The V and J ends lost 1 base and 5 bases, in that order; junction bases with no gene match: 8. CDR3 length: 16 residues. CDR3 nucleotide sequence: TGTGCCAGCAGCTTAGATTATAGCGGGACAGGGTATGGCTACACCTTC. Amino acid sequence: CASSLDYSGTGYGYTF. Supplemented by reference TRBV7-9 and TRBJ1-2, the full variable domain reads DTGVSQNPRHKITKRGQNVTFRCDPISEHNRLYWYRQTLGQGPEFLTYFQNEAQLEKSRLLSDRFSAERPKGSFSTLEIQRTEQGDSAMYLCASSLDYSGTGYGYTFGSGTRLTVV.

The CDR3 sequence is CASSLGLAGSYEQYF. The CDR3 coding sequence is TGTGCCAGCAGCCTCGGACTAGCGGGGTCCTACGAGCAGTACTTC. The chain links TRBV5-6 to TRBJ2-7; 12 bases align to TRBD2. The CDR3 consists of 15 residues. With 4 bases clipped from V and 1 base from J, the junction kept 3 bases outside the gene matches. Germline lookup yields CDR1 SGHDT and CDR2 YYEEEE. Based on the CDR3 plus reference TRBV5-6 and TRBJ2-7, the full variable domain is DAGVTQSPTHLIKTRGQQVTLRCSPKSGHDTVSWYQQALGQGPQFIFQYYEEEERQRGNFPDRFSGHQFPNYSSELNVNALLLGDSALYLCASSLGLAGSYEQYFGPGTRLTVT.

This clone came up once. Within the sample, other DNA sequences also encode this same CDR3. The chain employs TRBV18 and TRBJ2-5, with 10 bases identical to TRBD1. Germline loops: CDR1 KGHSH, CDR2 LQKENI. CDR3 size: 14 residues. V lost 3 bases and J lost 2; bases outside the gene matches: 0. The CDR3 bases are TGTGCCAGCTCACCGGGACAGGGGCAAGAGACCCAGTACTTC. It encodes CASSPGQGQETQYF.

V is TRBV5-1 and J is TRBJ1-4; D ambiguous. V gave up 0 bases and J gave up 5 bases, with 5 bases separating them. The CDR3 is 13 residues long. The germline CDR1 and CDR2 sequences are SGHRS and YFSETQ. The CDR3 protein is CASSLGENEKLFF. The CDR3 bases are TGCGCCAGCAGCTTGGGGGAGAATGAAAAACTGTTTTTT.

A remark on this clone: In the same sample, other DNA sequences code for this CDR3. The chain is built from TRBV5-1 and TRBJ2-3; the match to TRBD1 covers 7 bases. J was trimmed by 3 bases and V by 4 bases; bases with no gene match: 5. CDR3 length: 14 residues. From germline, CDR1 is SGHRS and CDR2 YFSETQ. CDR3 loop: CASSLGQETDTQYF. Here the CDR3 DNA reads TGCGCCAGCAGCCTAGGACAGGAAACAGATACGCAGTATTTT.

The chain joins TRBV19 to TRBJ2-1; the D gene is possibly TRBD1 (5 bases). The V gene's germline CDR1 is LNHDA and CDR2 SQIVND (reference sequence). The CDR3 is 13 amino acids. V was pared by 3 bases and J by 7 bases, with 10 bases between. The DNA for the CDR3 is TGTGCCAGTAGTATTCAGGGTTCGAATGAGCAGTTCTTC. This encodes CASSIQGSNEQFF.

CDR3 protein: CATRTRPNYEQYF. The CDR3 coding sequence is TGTGCCACCAGGACAAGGCCCAACTACGAGCAGTACTTC. V is TRBV24-1 and J is TRBJ2-7; no reliable D call. The CDR3 length is 13 residues. V was trimmed by 7 bases and J by 3 bases, leaving 12 bases between them. CDR1 and CDR2 (germline): KGHDR, SFDVKD.

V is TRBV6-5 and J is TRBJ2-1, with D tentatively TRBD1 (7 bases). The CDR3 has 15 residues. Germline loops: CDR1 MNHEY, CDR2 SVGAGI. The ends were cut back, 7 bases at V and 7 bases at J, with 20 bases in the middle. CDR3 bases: TGTGCCAGCATTCGAGGGGGCGGGATAGGGAATGAGCAGTTCTTC. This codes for CASIRGGGIGNEQFF.

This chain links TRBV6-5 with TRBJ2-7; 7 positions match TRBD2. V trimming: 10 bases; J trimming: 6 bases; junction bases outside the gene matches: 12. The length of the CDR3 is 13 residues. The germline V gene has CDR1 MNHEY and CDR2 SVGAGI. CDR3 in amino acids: CATNPGGPGEQYF. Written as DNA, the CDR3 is TGTGCCACAAACCCGGGGGGTCCTGGCGAGCAGTACTTC.

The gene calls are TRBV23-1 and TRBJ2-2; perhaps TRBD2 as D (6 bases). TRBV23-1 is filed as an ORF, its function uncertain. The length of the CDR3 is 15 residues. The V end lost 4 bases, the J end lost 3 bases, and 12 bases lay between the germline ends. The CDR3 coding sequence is TGCGCCAGCAGTCGTGTCGGGAGAGACACCGGGGAGCTGTTTTTT. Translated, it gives CASSRVGRDTGELFF.

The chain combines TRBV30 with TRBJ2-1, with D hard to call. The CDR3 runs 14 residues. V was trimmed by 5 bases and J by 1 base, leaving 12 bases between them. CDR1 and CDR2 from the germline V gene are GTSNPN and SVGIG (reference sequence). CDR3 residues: CAWATSLSYNEQFF. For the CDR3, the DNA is TGTGCCTGGGCCACATCCCTGTCCTACAATGAGCAGTTCTTC.

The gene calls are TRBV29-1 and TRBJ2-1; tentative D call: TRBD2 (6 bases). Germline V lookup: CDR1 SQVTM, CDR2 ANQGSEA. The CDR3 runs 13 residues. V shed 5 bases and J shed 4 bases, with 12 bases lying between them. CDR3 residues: CSVYGTAYNEQFF. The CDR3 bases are TGCAGCGTTTATGGGACTGCATACAATGAGCAGTTCTTC.

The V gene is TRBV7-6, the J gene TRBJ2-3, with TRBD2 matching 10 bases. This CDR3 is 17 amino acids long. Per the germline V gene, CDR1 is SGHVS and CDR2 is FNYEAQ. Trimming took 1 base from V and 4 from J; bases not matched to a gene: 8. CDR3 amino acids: CASSLGPSGGRSDTQYF. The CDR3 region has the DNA TGTGCCAGCAGCTTAGGCCCTAGCGGGGGACGGTCAGATACGCAGTATTTT.

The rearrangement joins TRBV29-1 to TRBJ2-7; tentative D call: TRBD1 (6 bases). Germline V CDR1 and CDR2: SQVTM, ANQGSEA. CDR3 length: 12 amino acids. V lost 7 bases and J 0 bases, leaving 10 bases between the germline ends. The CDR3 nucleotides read TGCAGCGCCCAGGGGAGCTCCTACGAGCAGTACTTC. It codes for CSAQGSSYEQYF.

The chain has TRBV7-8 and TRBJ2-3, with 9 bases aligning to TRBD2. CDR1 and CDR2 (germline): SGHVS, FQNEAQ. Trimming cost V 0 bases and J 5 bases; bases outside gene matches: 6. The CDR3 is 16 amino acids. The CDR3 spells CASSLAEAGGLDTQYF. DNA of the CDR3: TGTGCCAGCAGCTTAGCGGAGGCGGGGGGGCTAGATACGCAGTATTTT.

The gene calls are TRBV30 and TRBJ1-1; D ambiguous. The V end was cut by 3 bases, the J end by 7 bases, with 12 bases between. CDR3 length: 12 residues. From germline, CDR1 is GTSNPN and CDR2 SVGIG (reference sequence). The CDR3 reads CAWSLSGYEAFF. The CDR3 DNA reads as TGTGCCTGGAGCCTTAGCGGATATGAAGCTTTCTTT.

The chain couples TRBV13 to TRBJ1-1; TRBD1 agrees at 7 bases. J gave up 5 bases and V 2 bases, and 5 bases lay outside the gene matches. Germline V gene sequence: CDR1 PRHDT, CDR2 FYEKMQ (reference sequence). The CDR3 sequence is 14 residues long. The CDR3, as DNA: TGTGCCAGCAGCTTAAACAGGGGAGGAACTGAAGCTTTCTTT. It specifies CASSLNRGGTEAFF.

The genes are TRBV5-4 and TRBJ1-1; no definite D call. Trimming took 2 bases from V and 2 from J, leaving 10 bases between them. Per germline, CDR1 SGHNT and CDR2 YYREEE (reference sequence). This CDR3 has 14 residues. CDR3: CASSFSTSNTEAFF. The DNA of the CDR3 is TGTGCCAGCAGCTTCTCAACTAGCAACACTGAAGCTTTCTTT. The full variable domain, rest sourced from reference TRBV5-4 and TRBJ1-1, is ETGVTQSPTHLIKTRGQQVTLRCSSQSGHNTVSWYQQALGQGPQFIFQYYREEENGRGNFPPRFSGLQFPNYSSELNVNALELDDSALYLCASSFSTSNTEAFFGQGTRLTVV.